This TCR beta chain was documented in a study of blood T cell repertoires in COVID-19. Study summary: From the United States, Italy and Spain came samples of acute and convalescent COVID-19.

Participants were placed into cohorts based on the clinical history they reported. This CDR3 region has 15 residues. Germline-derived CDR1 and CDR2 are MNHEY and SMNVEV (reference sequence). V was pared by 8 bases and J by 4 bases, with 12 bases of the junction left unmatched. Authors' methods: Reference gene primer amplification gave estimated nucleated cell counts. Method: immunoSEQ multiplex PCR; TCRdb's copy keeps in-frame clones and lacks some. For V, J and clone size, that table is used; D and trimming come from the DNA. The sample records hundreds of thousands of clones, nearly 90% being singletons.

The rearrangement uses TRBV27 and TRBJ1-2; 8 nucleotides line up with TRBD1. What was sequenced was PBMCs or T cells enriched from blood (not recorded which). The receptor's source is a woman between 18 and 29 years old with acute COVID-19. CDR3 sequence: CASRNTDRGVYGYTF. DNA for the CDR3: TGTGCCAGCCGCAACACTGACAGGGGCGTCTATGGCTACACCTTC.